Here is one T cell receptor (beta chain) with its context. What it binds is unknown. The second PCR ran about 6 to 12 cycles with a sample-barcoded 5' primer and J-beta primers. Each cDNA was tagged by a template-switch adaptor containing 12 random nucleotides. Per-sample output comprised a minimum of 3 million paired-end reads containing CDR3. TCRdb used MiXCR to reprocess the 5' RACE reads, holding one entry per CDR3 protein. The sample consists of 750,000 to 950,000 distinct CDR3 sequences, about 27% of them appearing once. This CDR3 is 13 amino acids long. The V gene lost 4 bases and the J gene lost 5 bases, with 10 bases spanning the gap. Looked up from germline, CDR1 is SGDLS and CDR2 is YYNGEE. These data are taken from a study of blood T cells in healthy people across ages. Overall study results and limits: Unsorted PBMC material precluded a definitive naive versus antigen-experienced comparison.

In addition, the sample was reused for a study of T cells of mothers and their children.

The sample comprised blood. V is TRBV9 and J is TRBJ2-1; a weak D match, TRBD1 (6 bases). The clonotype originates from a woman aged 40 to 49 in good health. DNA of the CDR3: TGTGCCAGCAGCAGCCCAGGGGACAATGAGCAGTTCTTC. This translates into CASSSPGDNEQFF.